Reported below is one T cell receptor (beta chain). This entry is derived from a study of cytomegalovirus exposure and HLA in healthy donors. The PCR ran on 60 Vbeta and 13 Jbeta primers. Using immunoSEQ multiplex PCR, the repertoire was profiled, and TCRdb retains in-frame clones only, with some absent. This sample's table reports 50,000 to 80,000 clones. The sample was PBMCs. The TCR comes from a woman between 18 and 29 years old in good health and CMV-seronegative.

The CDR3 DNA follows: TGTGCCAGCAGTGGAGCAGCGGGAGGTTACGAGCAGTACTTC. Translated: CASSGAAGGYEQYF. This rearrangement joins TRBV25-1 to TRBJ2-7; 9 positions match TRBD2. There are 14 residues in the CDR3. Germline trimming cut 4 bases from V and 4 bases from J; bases unmatched to any gene: 5. Germline V gene sequence: CDR1 MGHDK, CDR2 SYGVNS.